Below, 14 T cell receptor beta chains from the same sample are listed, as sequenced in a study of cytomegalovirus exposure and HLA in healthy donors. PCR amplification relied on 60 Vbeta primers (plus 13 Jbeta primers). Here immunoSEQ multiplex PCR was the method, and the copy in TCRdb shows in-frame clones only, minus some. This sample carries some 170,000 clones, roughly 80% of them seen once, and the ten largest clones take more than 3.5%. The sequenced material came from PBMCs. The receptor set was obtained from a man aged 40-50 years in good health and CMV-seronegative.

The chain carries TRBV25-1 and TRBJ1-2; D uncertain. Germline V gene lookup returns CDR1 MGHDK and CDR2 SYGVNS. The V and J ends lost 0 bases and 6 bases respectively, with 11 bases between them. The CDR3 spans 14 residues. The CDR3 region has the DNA TGTGCCAGCAGTGAATATACCGGAGGTAATGGCTACACCTTC. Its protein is CASSEYTGGNGYTF.

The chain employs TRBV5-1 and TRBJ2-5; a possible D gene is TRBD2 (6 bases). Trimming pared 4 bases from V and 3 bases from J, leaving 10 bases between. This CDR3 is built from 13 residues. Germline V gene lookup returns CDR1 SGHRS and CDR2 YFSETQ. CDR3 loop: CASSPGVEETQYF. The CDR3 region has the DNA TGCGCCAGCAGCCCGGGGGTAGAAGAGACCCAGTACTTC.

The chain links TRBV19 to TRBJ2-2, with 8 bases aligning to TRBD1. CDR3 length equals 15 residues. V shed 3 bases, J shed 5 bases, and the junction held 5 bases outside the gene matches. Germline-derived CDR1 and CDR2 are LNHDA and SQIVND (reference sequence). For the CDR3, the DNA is TGTGCCAGTAGTATCCCAGGACAGGGAACCGGGGAGCTGTTTTTT. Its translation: CASSIPGQGTGELFF.

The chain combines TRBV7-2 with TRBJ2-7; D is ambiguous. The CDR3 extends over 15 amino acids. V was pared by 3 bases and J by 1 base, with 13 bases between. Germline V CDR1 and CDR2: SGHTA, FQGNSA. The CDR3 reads CASSFGSSRSYEQYF. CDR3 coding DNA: TGTGCCAGCAGCTTCGGAAGTAGCAGATCCTACGAGCAGTACTTC.

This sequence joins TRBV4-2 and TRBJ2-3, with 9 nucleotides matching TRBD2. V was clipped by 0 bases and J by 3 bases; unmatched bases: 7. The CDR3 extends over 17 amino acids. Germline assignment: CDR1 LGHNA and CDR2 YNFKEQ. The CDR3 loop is CASSQEGRGGRTDTQYF. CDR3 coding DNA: TGTGCCAGCAGCCAAGAGGGGCGGGGGGGCCGTACAGATACGCAGTATTTT.

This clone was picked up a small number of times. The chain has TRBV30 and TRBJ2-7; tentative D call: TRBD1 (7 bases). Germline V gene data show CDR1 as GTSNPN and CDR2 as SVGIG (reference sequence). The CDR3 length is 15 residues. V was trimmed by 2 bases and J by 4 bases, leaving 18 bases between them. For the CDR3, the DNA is TGTGCCTGGAGTCCACGACAGGGCGGGGCGTACGAGCAGTACTTC. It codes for CAWSPRQGGAYEQYF.

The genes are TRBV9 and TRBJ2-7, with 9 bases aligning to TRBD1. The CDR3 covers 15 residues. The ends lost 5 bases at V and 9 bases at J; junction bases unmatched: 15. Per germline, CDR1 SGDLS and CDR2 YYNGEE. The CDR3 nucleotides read TGTGCCAGCAGTCGGTTTGGACAGGGGATTGACGGGCAGTACTTC. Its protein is CASSRFGQGIDGQYF.

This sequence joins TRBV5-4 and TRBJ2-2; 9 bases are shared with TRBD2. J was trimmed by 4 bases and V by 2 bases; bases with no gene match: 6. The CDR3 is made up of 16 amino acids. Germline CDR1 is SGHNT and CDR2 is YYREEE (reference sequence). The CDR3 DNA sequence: TGTGCCAGCAGCTTTTTTGCGGGGGGGATCACCGGGGAGCTGTTTTTT. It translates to CASSFFAGGITGELFF.

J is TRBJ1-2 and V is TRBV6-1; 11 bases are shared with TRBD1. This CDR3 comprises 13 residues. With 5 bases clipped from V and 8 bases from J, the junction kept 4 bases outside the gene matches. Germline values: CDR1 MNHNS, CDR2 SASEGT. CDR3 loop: CASSRTGGEGYTF. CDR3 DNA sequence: TGTGCCAGCAGTAGGACAGGGGGCGAAGGCTACACCTTC.

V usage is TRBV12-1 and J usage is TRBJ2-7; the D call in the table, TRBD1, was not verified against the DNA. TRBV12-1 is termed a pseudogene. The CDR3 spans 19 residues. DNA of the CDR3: TGTGCCAGCAGCTTTGATACCGACATATGGGGGCAGACGGCGAGGGAGCAGTACTTC. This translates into CASSFDTDIWGQTAREQYF.

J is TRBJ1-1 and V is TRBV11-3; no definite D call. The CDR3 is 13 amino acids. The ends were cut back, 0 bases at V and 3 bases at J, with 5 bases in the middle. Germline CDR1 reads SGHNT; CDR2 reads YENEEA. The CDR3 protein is CASSLDPYTEAFF. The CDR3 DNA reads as TGTGCCAGCAGCTTAGATCCGTACACTGAAGCTTTCTTT.

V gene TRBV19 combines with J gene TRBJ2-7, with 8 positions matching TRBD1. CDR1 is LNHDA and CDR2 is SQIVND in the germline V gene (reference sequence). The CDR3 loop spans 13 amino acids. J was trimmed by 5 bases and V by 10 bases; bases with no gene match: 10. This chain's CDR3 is CATDLGQGHEQYF. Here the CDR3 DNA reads TGTGCCACCGACCTTGGACAGGGACACGAGCAGTACTTC.

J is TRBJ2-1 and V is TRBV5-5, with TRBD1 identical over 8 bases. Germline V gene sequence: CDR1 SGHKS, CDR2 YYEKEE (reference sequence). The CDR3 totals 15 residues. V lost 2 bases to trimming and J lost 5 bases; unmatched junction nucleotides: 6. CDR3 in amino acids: CASSFGQGIDNEQFF. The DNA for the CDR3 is TGTGCCAGCAGCTTTGGACAGGGTATTGACAATGAGCAGTTCTTC.

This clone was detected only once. The CDR3 DNA reads as TGTGCCACCAGCAGACCCGGGACAGAGAACACCGGGGAGCTGTTTTTT. It yields the protein CATSRPGTENTGELFF. V and J are TRBV15 and TRBJ2-2; 7 bases are shared with TRBD1. CDR3 size: 16 residues. Germline-derived CDR1 and CDR2 are LNHNV and YYDKDF (reference sequence). V lost 2 bases to trimming and J lost 1 base; unmatched junction nucleotides: 4.